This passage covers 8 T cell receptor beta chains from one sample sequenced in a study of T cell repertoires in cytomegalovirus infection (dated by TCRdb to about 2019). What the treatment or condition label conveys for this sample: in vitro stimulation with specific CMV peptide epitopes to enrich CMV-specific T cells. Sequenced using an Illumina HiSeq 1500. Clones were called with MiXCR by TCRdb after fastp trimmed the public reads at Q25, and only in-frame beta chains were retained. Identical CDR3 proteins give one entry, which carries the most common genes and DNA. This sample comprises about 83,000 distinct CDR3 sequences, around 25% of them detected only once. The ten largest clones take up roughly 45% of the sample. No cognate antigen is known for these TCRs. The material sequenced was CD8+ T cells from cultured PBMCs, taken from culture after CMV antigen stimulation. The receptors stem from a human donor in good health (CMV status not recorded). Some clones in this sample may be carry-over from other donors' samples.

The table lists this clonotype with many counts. The CDR3 sequence: CASSMLQGPRNSPLHF. The CDR3, as DNA: TGTGCCAGTAGCATGCTACAGGGCCCGAGGAATTCACCCCTCCACTTT. V is TRBV19 and J is TRBJ1-6; D perhaps matches TRBD1 (6 bases). CDR1 and CDR2 (germline): LNHDA, SQIVND (reference sequence). V dropped 6 bases and J dropped 7 bases, with 19 bases sitting between them. The CDR3 covers 16 residues.

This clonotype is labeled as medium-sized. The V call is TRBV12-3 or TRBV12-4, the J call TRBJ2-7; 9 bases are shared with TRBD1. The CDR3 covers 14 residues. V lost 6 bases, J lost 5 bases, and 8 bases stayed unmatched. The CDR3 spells CASRLTGGLNEQYF. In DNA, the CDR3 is TGTGCCAGCAGACTAACAGGGGGCTTAAACGAGCAGTACTTC.

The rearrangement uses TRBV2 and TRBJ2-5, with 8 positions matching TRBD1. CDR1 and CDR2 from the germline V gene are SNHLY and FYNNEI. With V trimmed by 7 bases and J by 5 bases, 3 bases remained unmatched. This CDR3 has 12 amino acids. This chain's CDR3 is CASIRGLETQYF. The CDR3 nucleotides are TGTGCCAGCATCAGGGGGCTGGAGACCCAGTACTTC.

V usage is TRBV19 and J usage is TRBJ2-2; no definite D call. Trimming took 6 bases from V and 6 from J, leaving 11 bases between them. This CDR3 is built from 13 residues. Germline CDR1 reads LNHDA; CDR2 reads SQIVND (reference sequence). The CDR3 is CASSPSGPGELFF. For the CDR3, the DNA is TGTGCCAGTAGCCCTTCCGGGCCCGGGGAGCTGTTTTTT.

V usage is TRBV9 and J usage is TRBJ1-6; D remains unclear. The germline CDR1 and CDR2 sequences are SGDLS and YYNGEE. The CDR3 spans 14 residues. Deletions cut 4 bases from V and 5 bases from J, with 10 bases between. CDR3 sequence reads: CASSLHYNNSPLHF. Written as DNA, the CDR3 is TGTGCCAGCAGCCTTCATTATAATAATTCACCCCTCCACTTT.

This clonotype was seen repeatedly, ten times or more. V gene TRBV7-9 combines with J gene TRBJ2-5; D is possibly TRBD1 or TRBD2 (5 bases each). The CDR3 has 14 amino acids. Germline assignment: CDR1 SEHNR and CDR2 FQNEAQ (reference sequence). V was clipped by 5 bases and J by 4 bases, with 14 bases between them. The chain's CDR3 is CASSPRDQPETQYF. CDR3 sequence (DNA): TGTGCCAGCAGCCCCCGGGACCAACCAGAGACCCAGTACTTC.

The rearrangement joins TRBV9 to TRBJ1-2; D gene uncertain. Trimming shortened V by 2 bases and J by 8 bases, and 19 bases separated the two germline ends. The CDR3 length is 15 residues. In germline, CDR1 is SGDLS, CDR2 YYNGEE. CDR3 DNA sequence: TGTGCCAGCAGCGTTGTGCCCCCGGTCCCGAAGGGCTACACCTTC. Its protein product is CASSVVPPVPKGYTF.

The CDR3 here is CASGSGGTVYEQYF. The CDR3 bases are TGTGCTAGTGGTTCCGGGGGAACAGTGTACGAGCAGTACTTC. The V and J genes are TRBV12-5 and TRBJ2-7, with D possibly matching TRBD2 (6 bases). The CDR3 loop spans 14 amino acids. The V end lost 4 bases, the J end lost 4 bases, and 14 bases lay between the germline ends. CDR1 LGHNT and CDR2 FRNRAP come from the germline V gene. Looking up the rest from reference TRBV12-5 and TRBJ2-7 gives the full variable domain: DARVTQTPRHKVTEMGQEVTMRCQPILGHNTVFWYRQTMMQGLELLAYFRNRAPLDDSGMPKDRFSAEMPDATLATLKIQPSEPRDSAVYFCASGSGGTVYEQYFGPGTRLTVT.